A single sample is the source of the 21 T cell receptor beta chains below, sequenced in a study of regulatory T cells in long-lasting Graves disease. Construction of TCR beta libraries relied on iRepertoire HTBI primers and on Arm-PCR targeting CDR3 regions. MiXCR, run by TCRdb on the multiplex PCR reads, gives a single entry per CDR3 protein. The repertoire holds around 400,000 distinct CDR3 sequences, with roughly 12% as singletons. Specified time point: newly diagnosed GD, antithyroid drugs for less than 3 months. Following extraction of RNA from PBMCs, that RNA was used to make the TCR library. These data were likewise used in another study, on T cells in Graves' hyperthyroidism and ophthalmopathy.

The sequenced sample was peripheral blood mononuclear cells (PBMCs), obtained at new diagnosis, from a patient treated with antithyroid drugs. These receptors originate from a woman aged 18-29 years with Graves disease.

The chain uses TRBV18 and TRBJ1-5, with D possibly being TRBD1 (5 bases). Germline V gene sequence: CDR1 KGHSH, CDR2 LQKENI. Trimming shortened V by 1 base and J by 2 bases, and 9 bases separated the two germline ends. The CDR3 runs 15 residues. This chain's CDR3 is CASSPQGIGNQPQHF. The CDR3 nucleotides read TGTGCCAGCTCACCACAGGGGATTGGCAATCAGCCCCAGCATTTT. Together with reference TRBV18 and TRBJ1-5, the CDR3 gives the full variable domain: NAGVMQNPRHLVRRRGQEARLRCSPMKGHSHVYWYRQLPEEGLKFMVYLQKENIIDESGMPKERFSAEFPKEGPSILRIQQVVRGDSAAYFCASSPQGIGNQPQHFGDGTRLSIL.

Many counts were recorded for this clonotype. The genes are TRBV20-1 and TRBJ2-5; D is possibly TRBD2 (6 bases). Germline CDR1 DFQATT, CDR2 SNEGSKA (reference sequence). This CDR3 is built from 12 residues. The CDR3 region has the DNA TGCAGCCCCGCGGAGGGTGGGGAGACCCAGTACTTC. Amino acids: CSPAEGGETQYF.

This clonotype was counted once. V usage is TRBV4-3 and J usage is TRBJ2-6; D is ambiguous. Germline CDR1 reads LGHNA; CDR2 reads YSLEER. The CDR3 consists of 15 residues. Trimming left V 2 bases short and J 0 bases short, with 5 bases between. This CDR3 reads CASSQRNSGANVLTF. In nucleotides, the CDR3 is TGCGCCAGCAGCCAAAGGAACTCTGGGGCCAACGTCCTGACTTTC.

CDR3 DNA: TGTGCCAGCAGCGGCGGGGGGGCCTCCTACAATGAGCAGTTCTTC. Its protein is CASSGGGASYNEQFF. The rearrangement links TRBV9 to TRBJ2-1; the match to TRBD2 covers 9 bases. The CDR3 length is 15 residues. The junction had 1 base not matched to a gene; V was cut back by 3 bases and J by 0 bases. Per germline, CDR1 SGDLS and CDR2 YYNGEE.

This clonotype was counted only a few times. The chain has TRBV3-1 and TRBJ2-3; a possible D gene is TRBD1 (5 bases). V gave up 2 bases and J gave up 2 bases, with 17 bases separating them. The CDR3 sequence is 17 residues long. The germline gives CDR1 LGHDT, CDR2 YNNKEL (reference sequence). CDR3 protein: CASSQFIRVGPTDTQYF. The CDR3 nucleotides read TGTGCCAGCAGCCAATTCATCAGGGTAGGGCCCACAGATACGCAGTATTTT.

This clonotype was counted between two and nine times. CDR3 DNA: TGTGCCAGCTCACCAGGAGCAGAAGTTTCCTACGAGCAGTACTTC. It encodes CASSPGAEVSYEQYF. The V and J genes are TRBV18 and TRBJ2-7; D uncertain. The germline V gene encodes CDR1 KGHSH and CDR2 LQKENI. The CDR3 has 15 residues. Between the trimmed V and J ends, which lost 2 bases and 1 base, there was a span of 12 bases.

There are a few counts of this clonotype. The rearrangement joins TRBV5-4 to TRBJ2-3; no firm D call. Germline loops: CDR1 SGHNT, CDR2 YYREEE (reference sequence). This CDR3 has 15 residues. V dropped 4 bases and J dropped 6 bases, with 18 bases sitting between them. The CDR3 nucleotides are TGTGCCAGCAGCCCCAATTCGCCGGCGGTGGATACGCAGTATTTT. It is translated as CASSPNSPAVDTQYF.

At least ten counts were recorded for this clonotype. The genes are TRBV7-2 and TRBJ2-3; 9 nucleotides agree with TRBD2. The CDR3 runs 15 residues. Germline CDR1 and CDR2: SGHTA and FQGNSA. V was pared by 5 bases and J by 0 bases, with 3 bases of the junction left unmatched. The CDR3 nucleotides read TGTGCCAGCAGCCTTAGCGGGGGAAGCACAGATACGCAGTATTTT. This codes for CASSLSGGSTDTQYF.

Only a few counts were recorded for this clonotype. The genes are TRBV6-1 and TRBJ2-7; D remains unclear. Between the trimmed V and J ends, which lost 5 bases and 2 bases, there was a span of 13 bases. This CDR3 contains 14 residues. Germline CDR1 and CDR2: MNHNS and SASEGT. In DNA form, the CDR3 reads TGTGCCAGCAGTCCGGCCATTATCCCCTACGAGCAGTACGTC. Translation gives CASSPAIIPYEQYV.

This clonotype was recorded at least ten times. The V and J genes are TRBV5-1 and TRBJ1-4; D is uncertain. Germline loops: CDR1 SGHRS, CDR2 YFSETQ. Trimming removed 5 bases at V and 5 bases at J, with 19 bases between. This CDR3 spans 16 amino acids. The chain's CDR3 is CASRSRPKVTNEKLFF. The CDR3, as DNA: TGCGCCAGCAGATCGAGACCAAAAGTCACCAATGAAAAACTGTTTTTT.

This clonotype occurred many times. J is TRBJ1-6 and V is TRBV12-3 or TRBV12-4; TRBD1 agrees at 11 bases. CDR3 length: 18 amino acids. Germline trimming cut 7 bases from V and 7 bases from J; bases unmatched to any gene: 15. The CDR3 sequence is CASTSRTGGATGNSPLHF. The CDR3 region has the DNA TGTGCCAGCACCTCTCGGACAGGGGGCGCAACGGGCAATTCACCCCTCCACTTT.

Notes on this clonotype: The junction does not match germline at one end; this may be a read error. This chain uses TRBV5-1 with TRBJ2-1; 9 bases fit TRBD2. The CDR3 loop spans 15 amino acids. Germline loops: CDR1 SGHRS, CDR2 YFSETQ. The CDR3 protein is CASSSAGGLYNEQFF. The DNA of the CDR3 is TGCGCCAGCAGCTCGGCGGGGGGGCTTTACAATGAGCAATTCTTC. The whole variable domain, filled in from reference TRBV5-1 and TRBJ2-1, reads KAGVTQTPRYLIKTRGQQVTLSCSPISGHRSVSWYQQTPGQGLQFLFEYFSETQRNKGNFPGRFSGRQFSNSRSEMNVSTLELGDSALYLCASSSAGGLYNEQFFGPGTRLTVL.

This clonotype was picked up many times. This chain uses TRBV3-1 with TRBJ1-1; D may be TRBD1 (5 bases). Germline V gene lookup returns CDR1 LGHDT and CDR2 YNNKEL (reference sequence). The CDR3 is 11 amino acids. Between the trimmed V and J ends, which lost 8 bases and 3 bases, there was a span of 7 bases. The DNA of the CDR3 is TGTGCCAGCCAGGGAGACACTGAAGCTTTCTTT. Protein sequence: CASQGDTEAFF.

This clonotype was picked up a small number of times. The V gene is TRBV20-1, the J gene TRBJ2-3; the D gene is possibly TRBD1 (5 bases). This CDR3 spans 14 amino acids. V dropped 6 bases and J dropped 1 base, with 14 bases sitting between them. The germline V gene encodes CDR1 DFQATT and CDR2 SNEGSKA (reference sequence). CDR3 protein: CSAKKGSGTDTQYF. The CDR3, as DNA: TGCAGTGCAAAGAAGGGGTCCGGCACAGATACGCAGTATTTT.

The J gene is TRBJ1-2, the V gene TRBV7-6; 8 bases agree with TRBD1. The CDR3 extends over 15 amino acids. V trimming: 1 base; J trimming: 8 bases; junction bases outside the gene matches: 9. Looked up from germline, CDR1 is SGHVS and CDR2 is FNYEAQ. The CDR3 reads CASSLVPSTGDGYTF. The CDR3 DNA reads TGTGCCAGCAGCTTAGTACCCTCGACAGGGGACGGCTACACCTTC. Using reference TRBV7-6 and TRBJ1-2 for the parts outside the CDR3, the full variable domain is GAGVSQSPRYKVTKRGQDVALRCDPISGHVSLYWYRQALGQGPEFLTYFNYEAQQDKSGLPNDRFSAERPEGSISTLTIQRTEQRDSAMYRCASSLVPSTGDGYTFGSGTRLTVV.

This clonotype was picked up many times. Here the CDR3 reads CASSQDPGQGYNEQFF. In nucleotides, the CDR3 is TGTGCCAGCAGCCAAGATCCGGGACAGGGTTACAATGAGCAGTTCTTC. V gene TRBV14 combines with J gene TRBJ2-1; 9 nucleotides align to TRBD1. This CDR3 region has 16 residues. Trimming cost V 0 bases and J 4 bases; bases outside gene matches: 4. The germline V gene encodes CDR1 SGHDN and CDR2 FVKESK.

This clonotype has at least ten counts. The CDR3 loop is CASSYEGAEAFF. For the CDR3, the DNA is TGTGCCAGCAGTTACGAAGGCGCAGAAGCTTTCTTT. The V call is TRBV6-9, the J call TRBJ1-1; D not resolved. Germline loops: CDR1 MNHGY, CDR2 SVAAGI. Deletions cut 3 bases from V and 8 bases from J, with 10 bases between. CDR3 length equals 12 residues.

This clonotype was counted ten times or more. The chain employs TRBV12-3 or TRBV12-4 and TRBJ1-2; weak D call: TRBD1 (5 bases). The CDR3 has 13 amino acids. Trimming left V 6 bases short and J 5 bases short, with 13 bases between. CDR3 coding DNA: TGTGCCAGCAGCCCCGGGGGAATTTATGGCTACACCTTC. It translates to CASSPGGIYGYTF.

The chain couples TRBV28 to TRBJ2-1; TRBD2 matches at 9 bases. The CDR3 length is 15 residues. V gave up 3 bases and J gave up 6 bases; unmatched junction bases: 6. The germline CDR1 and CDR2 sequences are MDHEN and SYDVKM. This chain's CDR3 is CASSLFSGSRNEQFF. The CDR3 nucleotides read TGTGCCAGCAGTTTGTTTAGCGGGAGCCGCAATGAGCAGTTCTTC.

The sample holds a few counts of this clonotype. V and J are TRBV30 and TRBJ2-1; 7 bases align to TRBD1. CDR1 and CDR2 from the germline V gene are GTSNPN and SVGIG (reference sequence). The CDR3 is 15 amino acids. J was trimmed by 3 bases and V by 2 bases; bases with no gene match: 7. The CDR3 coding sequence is TGTGCCTGGAGTCCACAGGGGCCGCGCTACAATGAGCAGTTCTTC. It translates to CAWSPQGPRYNEQFF. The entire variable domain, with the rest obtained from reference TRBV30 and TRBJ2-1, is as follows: SQTIHQWPATLVQPVGSPLSLECTVEGTSNPNLYWYRQAAGRGLQLLFYSVGIGQISSEVPQNLSASRPQDRQFILSSKKLLLSDSGFYLCAWSPQGPRYNEQFFGPGTRLTVL.

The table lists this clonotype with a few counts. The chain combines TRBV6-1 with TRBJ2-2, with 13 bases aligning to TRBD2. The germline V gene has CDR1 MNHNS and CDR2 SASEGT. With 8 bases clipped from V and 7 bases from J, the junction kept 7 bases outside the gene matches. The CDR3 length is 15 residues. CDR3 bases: TGTGCCAGCTGCTCATGGACTAGCGGGAGCGGGGAGCTGTTTTTT. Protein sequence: CASCSWTSGSGELFF.